These 17 T cell receptor beta chains were all obtained from the same sample, sequenced in a study of T cells in Graves' hyperthyroidism and ophthalmopathy. From RNA transcripts, TCR beta CDR3 regions were amplified. Researchers ran a first-round RT-PCR on the TCR CDR3 using the HTBI primer set. One entry per CDR3 protein, called by TCRdb with MiXCR from the multiplex PCR reads. The top ten hold around 30% of the sample, which has 250,000 or so distinct CDR3 sequences, roughly 15% seen once. The sequenced material came from blood. The receptors derive from a woman aged 45 to 65 with Graves' hyperthyroidism that later progressed to Graves' ophthalmopathy.

This clonotype showed up many times. The chain has TRBV27 and TRBJ1-2; tentatively, D is TRBD1 (5 bases). Germline V gives CDR1 MNHEY, CDR2 SMNVEV (reference sequence). This CDR3 is 14 amino acids long. Trimming shortened V by 3 bases and J by 7 bases, and 15 bases separated the two germline ends. The CDR3 here is CASSFLAGDGGYTF. The CDR3 region has the DNA TGTGCCAGCAGTTTCTTAGCCGGGGACGGTGGCTACACCTTC.

This clonotype was seen at least ten times. This chain connects TRBV27 to TRBJ2-7; no firm D call. CDR1 and CDR2 from the germline V gene are MNHEY and SMNVEV (reference sequence). The CDR3 is 14 residues long. With 3 bases removed from V and 5 bases from J, the gap between germline ends came to 14 bases. CDR3 sequence: CASSLSMVADEQYF. The CDR3, as DNA: TGTGCCAGCAGTTTGTCGATGGTGGCCGACGAGCAGTACTTC.

This clonotype was seen repeatedly, ten times or more. The rearrangement joins TRBV5-1 to TRBJ2-3; the match to TRBD2 covers 12 bases. V trimming: 1 base; J trimming: 2 bases; junction bases outside the gene matches: 5. This CDR3 has 17 residues. From germline, CDR1 is SGHRS and CDR2 YFSETQ. The CDR3 sequence is CASSLMTSGSITDTQYF. DNA of the CDR3: TGCGCCAGCAGCTTGATGACTAGCGGGAGTATCACAGATACGCAGTATTTT.

The sample holds many counts of this clonotype. This chain links TRBV18 with TRBJ1-1; no clear D. From germline, CDR1 is KGHSH and CDR2 LQKENI. CDR3 length: 12 amino acids. The V gene lost 4 bases and the J gene lost 2 bases, with 5 bases spanning the gap. The CDR3 here is CASSLPNTEAFF. The DNA of the CDR3 is TGTGCCAGCTCACTCCCAAACACTGAAGCTTTCTTT.

This clonotype was found many times. For the CDR3, the DNA is TGTGCCAGCAGTGGAGTAGGCTCGCGCTCTGGAAACACCATATATTTT. This translates into CASSGVGSRSGNTIYF. The chain links TRBV6-1 to TRBJ1-3, with D unresolved. The V and J ends lost 4 bases and 0 bases respectively, with 13 bases between them. Germline-derived CDR1 and CDR2 are MNHNS and SASEGT. This CDR3 has 16 residues.

This chain uses TRBV14 with TRBJ2-1; a weak D match, TRBD2 (7 bases). V lost 2 bases and J 0 bases, leaving 14 bases between the germline ends. CDR1 and CDR2 (germline): SGHDN, FVKESK. CDR3 length: 17 residues. CDR3 residues: CASSQWGGLSSYNEQFF. CDR3 coding DNA: TGTGCCAGCAGCCAATGGGGGGGCCTCAGCTCCTACAATGAGCAGTTCTTC.

This clonotype came up many times. The CDR3 loop reads CATSDFKVNYGYTF. Here the CDR3 DNA reads TGTGCCACCAGTGATTTTAAGGTGAACTATGGCTACACCTTC. The rearrangement joins TRBV24-1 to TRBJ1-2; D gene ambiguous. This CDR3 is 14 amino acids long. Germline assignment: CDR1 KGHDR and CDR2 SFDVKD. The V end lost 1 base, the J end lost 2 bases, and 7 bases lay between the germline ends.

This sequence joins TRBV19 and TRBJ1-5, with a weak D call TRBD1 (5 bases). Trimming pared 7 bases from V and 6 bases from J, leaving 16 bases between. Per the germline V gene, CDR1 is LNHDA and CDR2 is SQIVND (reference sequence). The CDR3 consists of 14 residues. The DNA of the CDR3 is TGTGCCAGTAAGGCCCGGGGGGGGGTTCAGCCCCAGCATTTT. It yields the protein CASKARGGVQPQHF.

About this clonotype itself: Possible read error: a much larger clone is one base away. The chain uses TRBV15 and TRBJ2-2, with 8 bases fitting TRBD1. The V gene's germline CDR1 is LNHNV and CDR2 YYDKDF (reference sequence). The CDR3 is 15 residues long. CDR3 coding DNA: TGTGCCACCAGCAGGGACAGGGAAATCACCGGGGGGCTGTTTTTT. It codes for CATSRDREITGGLFF.

To note about this clonotype: This may be a read error, as it is one base from a much larger clone. The CDR3 region is CASSSGTAREPQHF. The CDR3, as DNA: TGCGCCAGCAGCTCAGGGACAGCCAGGGAGCCCCAGCATTTT. The V call is TRBV5-1, the J call TRBJ1-5; 7 nucleotides agree with TRBD1. Germline assignment: CDR1 SGHRS and CDR2 YFSETQ. CDR3 length: 14 residues. With V trimmed by 3 bases and J by 8 bases, 8 bases remained unmatched.

A remark on this clonotype: Germline and junction disagree at one end, which may indicate a read error. The rearrangement links TRBV19 to TRBJ2-5; 8 bases match TRBD1. Germline V CDR1 and CDR2: LNHDA, SQIVND (reference sequence). This CDR3 comprises 16 residues. The CDR3 spells CASSIGTGGAEETQYF. CDR3 coding DNA: TGTGCCAGTAGTATAGGCACAGGGGGTGCAGAAGAAACCCAGTACTTC.

In its sample, this clonotype was seen many times. The chain employs TRBV2 and TRBJ2-5, with D possibly matching TRBD2 (6 bases). The CDR3 sequence is 13 residues long. Deletions cut 5 bases from V and 5 bases from J, with 12 bases between. CDR1 and CDR2 (germline): SNHLY, FYNNEI. Here the CDR3 DNA reads TGTGCCAGCAGTTCCCGACTAGGGGAGACCCAGTACTTC. It specifies CASSSRLGETQYF.

This clonotype was recorded a few times. V usage is TRBV7-3 and J usage is TRBJ2-3; D is perhaps TRBD1 (5 bases). This CDR3 is 16 amino acids long. Germline V gene data show CDR1 as SGHTA and CDR2 as FQGTGA. V shed 5 bases and J shed 4 bases, with 19 bases lying between them. In DNA, the CDR3 is TGTGCCAGCAGCGCGAGCCTAGGGGTCGTGTCAGATACGCAGTATTTT. This gives the protein CASSASLGVVSDTQYF.

The chain couples TRBV4-1 to TRBJ2-3; a possible D gene is TRBD2 (6 bases). Looked up from germline, CDR1 is MGHRA and CDR2 is YSYEKL. V gave up 3 bases and J gave up 5 bases, with 12 bases separating them. The CDR3 is made up of 14 amino acids. The CDR3 protein is CASSQGLGGDTQYF. DNA for the CDR3: TGCGCCAGCAGCCAGGGACTGGGTGGAGATACGCAGTATTTT.

The chain joins TRBV18 to TRBJ1-1, with a tentative D call TRBD1 (5 bases). Germline loops: CDR1 KGHSH, CDR2 LQKENI. Deletions cut 4 bases from V and 2 bases from J, with 8 bases between. The CDR3 totals 13 residues. This chain's CDR3 is CASSHGANTEAFF. For the CDR3, the DNA is TGTGCCAGCTCACACGGGGCTAACACTGAAGCTTTCTTT. Full variable domain (missing parts from reference TRBV18 and TRBJ1-1): NAGVMQNPRHLVRRRGQEARLRCSPMKGHSHVYWYRQLPEEGLKFMVYLQKENIIDESGMPKERFSAEFPKEGPSILRIQQVVRGDSAAYFCASSHGANTEAFFGQGTRLTVV.

This clonotype has a count of ten or more. This rearrangement joins TRBV7-9 to TRBJ1-1; weak D call: TRBD1 (5 bases). Germline loops: CDR1 SEHNR, CDR2 FQNEAQ (reference sequence). Between the trimmed V and J ends, which lost 5 bases and 3 bases, there was a span of 16 bases. This CDR3 region has 15 residues. CDR3 region: CASSPRQTSYTEAFF. DNA of the CDR3: TGTGCCAGCAGCCCGAGACAGACGTCGTACACTGAAGCTTTCTTT.

This clonotype appeared many times. J is TRBJ1-6 and V is TRBV28; D remains unclear. This CDR3 has 15 amino acids. From germline, CDR1 is MDHEN and CDR2 SYDVKM. V lost 7 bases and J 0 bases, leaving 10 bases between the germline ends. CDR3 sequence: CASNDLSSYNSPLHF. In DNA form, the CDR3 reads TGTGCCAGCAACGACCTAAGCTCCTATAATTCACCCCTCCACTTT. The variable domain in full, with the rest retrieved from reference TRBV28 and TRBJ1-6, is DVKVTQSSRYLVKRTGEKVFLECVQDMDHENMFWYRQDPGLGLRLIYFSYDVKMKEKGDIPEGYSVSREKKERFSLILESASTNQTSMYLCASNDLSSYNSPLHFGNGTRLTVT.